The clone carrying this T cell receptor beta chain came up once. These data come from a study of CD8+CD57+ T cells in acquired aplastic anemia. An expansion of CD8+CD57+ cells by flow cytometry had been shown in patients chosen for sequencing. Genomic DNA, the template, was used for profiling of the TCR beta VDJ and CDR3. TCRdb fed the reads into MiXCR, producing one record per CDR3 protein. The sample lists tens of thousands of distinct CDR3 sequences, about 70% occurring once. The sequenced sample was sorted CD4+, CD8+, or CD8+CD57+ T cells (not recorded which) from PBMCs. The receptor was isolated from a human donor with aplastic anemia.

Here the CDR3 reads CATSRVLPGANYGYTF. CDR3 bases: TGTGCCACCAGCAGAGTTCTTCCGGGAGCTAACTATGGCTACACCTTC. The rearrangement uses TRBV15 and TRBJ1-2; D is uncertain. V lost 1 base and J 0 bases, leaving 12 bases between the germline ends. This CDR3 is 16 amino acids long. Per the germline V gene, CDR1 is LNHNV and CDR2 is YYDKDF (reference sequence).